This T cell receptor (beta chain) derives from a study of blood T cell repertoires in COVID-19. Study-wide background: The United States, Italy and Spain provided the acute and convalescent COVID-19 samples.

Trimming removed 0 bases from V and 7 bases from J, with 13 bases in between. Per the germline V gene, CDR1 is ENHRY and CDR2 is SYGVKD. This CDR3 is 16 amino acids long. Repertoires were generated with immunoSEQ multiplex PCR, while TCRdb's copy carries only in-frame clones and drops some. The sample has about 120,000 clones; 75% to 90% are singletons. The specimen sequenced was peripheral blood. The receptor's source is a woman between 65 and 79 years old with acute or convalescent COVID-19. The rearrangement links TRBV10-3 to TRBJ1-6, with no clear D. The CDR3 DNA is TGTGCCATCAGTGAGTCGCGCAGCCGGCGGAATTCACCCCTCCACTTT. This encodes CAISESRSRRNSPLHF.